This TCR beta chain was retrieved from a study of cytotoxic CD8 clonotypes in ibrutinib-treated CLL. V shed 4 bases and J 0 bases; nucleotides not matched to a gene: 7. Germline lookup yields CDR1 MGHRA and CDR2 YSYEKL. This CDR3 is built from 17 residues. In its sample, this clone was seen once. Clones were read by immunoSEQ multiplex PCR, and TCRdb kept only the in-frame ones, dropping some. Among hundreds of thousands of clones listed, 67% were seen once. The sequencing here drew on PBMCs, taken after 36 months of ibrutinib treatment. The receptor comes from a human donor with chronic lymphocytic leukemia. The chain carries TRBV4-1 and TRBJ2-4; 9 bases agree with TRBD1. In nucleotides, the CDR3 is TGCGCCAGCAGCCCGGGACAGGGAGGACTAGCCAAAAACATTCAGTACTTC. It specifies CASSPGQGGLAKNIQYF.